These 18 T cell receptor beta chains were sequenced from one sample in a study of immune evolution from preneoplasia to lung adenocarcinoma. Clones were sequenced by immunoSEQ multiplex PCR, and TCRdb holds only the in-frame ones, with some missing. Of approximately 7,900 clones listed, around 78% are singletons. Material for sequencing was FFPE adjacent normal lung tissue. Receptor source: a person between 65 and 80 years old with lung adenocarcinoma.

This clone was counted a single time. The chain is built from TRBV10-2 and TRBJ2-3; TRBD2 is a possible D gene (6 bases). The CDR3 length is 15 residues. V gave up 0 bases and J gave up 1 base, with 8 bases separating them. CDR1 and CDR2 (germline): WSHSY, SAAADI. The CDR3 region has the DNA TGCGCCAGCAGTGAGTCCTCTAGCGGCACAGATACGCAGTATTTT. Amino acid sequence: CASSESSSGTDTQYF.

Only a few counts were recorded for this clone. The rearrangement links TRBV19 to TRBJ2-2, with D maybe TRBD2 (5 bases). The CDR3 spans 14 residues. V was pared by 8 bases and J by 0 bases, with 10 bases between. CDR1 and CDR2 (germline): LNHDA, SQIVND (reference sequence). The CDR3 sequence: CASEGRSNTGELFF. For the CDR3, the DNA is TGTGCCAGTGAGGGCAGATCGAACACCGGGGAGCTGTTTTTT.

V is TRBV18 and J is TRBJ2-5, with D maybe TRBD2 (5 bases). CDR1 is KGHSH and CDR2 is LQKENI in the germline V gene. CDR3 length: 13 residues. V was pared by 3 bases and J by 5 bases, with 10 bases between. CDR3 coding DNA: TGTGCCAGCTCACCGGGAGCGATCGAGACCCAGTACTTC. It translates to CASSPGAIETQYF.

This chain links TRBV9 with TRBJ2-5; maybe TRBD1 (5 bases). V shed 3 bases and J shed 1 base, with 10 bases lying between them. Germline assignment: CDR1 SGDLS and CDR2 YYNGEE. The CDR3 spans 14 residues. The DNA for the CDR3 is TGTGCCAGCAGCGAAGGACACGTCCAAGAGACCCAGTACTTC. Translation gives CASSEGHVQETQYF.

CDR3 residues: CASSFGTSPLHF. CDR3 bases: TGTGCCAGCAGTTTCGGGACTTCACCCCTCCACTTT. The genes are TRBV27 and TRBJ1-6; TRBD1 is a possible D gene (5 bases). The CDR3 totals 12 residues. Deletions cut 3 bases from V and 9 bases from J, with 6 bases between. Germline values: CDR1 MNHEY, CDR2 SMNVEV (reference sequence).

This chain links TRBV12-5 with TRBJ1-1, with D tentatively TRBD1 (5 bases). The length of the CDR3 is 14 residues. Trimming left V 5 bases short and J 5 bases short, with 15 bases between. Germline V gene sequence: CDR1 LGHNT, CDR2 FRNRAP. CDR3 sequence reads: CASGGDPMGTEAFF. In nucleotides, the CDR3 is TGTGCTAGTGGTGGGGACCCCATGGGGACTGAAGCTTTCTTT.

This clone was counted a single time. This rearrangement joins TRBV27 to TRBJ1-5; a weak D match, TRBD1 (6 bases). Trimming removed 3 bases at V and 2 bases at J, with 11 bases between. The germline gives CDR1 MNHEY, CDR2 SMNVEV (reference sequence). This CDR3 spans 15 amino acids. Here the CDR3 DNA reads TGTGCCAGCAGTTTGACAGGCGGGGGCAATCAGCCCCAGCATTTT. It specifies CASSLTGGGNQPQHF.

The rearrangement uses TRBV28 and TRBJ2-7; D unclear. The germline gives CDR1 MDHEN, CDR2 SYDVKM. V shed 6 bases and J shed 0 bases, with 12 bases lying between them. The CDR3 has 14 residues. This CDR3 reads CASSPNYVSYEQYF. The CDR3 DNA follows: TGTGCCAGCAGCCCTAATTACGTCTCCTACGAGCAGTACTTC. Using reference TRBV28 and TRBJ2-7 for the parts outside the CDR3, the full variable domain is DVKVTQSSRYLVKRTGEKVFLECVQDMDHENMFWYRQDPGLGLRLIYFSYDVKMKEKGDIPEGYSVSREKKERFSLILESASTNQTSMYLCASSPNYVSYEQYFGPGTRLTVT.

This clone was recorded a few times. The chain combines TRBV6-6 with TRBJ2-5; possible D gene TRBD1, 6 bases. This CDR3 spans 15 amino acids. V was cut by 2 bases and J by 5 bases, with 15 bases left in between. The germline gives CDR1 MNHNY, CDR2 SVGAGI (reference sequence). DNA of the CDR3: TGTGCCAGCAGTTACACAGGGTGGGTTATGGAGACCCAGTACTTC. Protein product: CASSYTGWVMETQYF.

The chain couples TRBV5-1 to TRBJ1-3; TRBD1 agrees at 7 bases. The CDR3 totals 14 residues. Trimming cost V 3 bases and J 7 bases; bases outside gene matches: 7. Germline CDR1 SGHRS, CDR2 YFSETQ. CDR3 coding DNA: TGCGCCAGCAGCTCATCGACAGGGAGTAACACCATATATTTT. Translation: CASSSSTGSNTIYF.

The rearrangement links TRBV7-9 to TRBJ2-5, with 9 bases identical to TRBD1. V dropped 3 bases and J dropped 2; count of bases not matched to a gene: 4. There are 15 residues in the CDR3. CDR1 SEHNR and CDR2 FQNEAQ come from the germline V gene (reference sequence). The CDR3 nucleotides are TGTGCCAGCAGCTTGGGACAGGGAAGACAAGAGACCCAGTACTTC. As protein: CASSLGQGRQETQYF.

The chain recombines TRBV5-4 with TRBJ2-5; TRBD1 might be the D (6 bases). This CDR3 region has 15 residues. Between the trimmed V and J ends, which lost 4 bases and 3 bases, there was a span of 16 bases. In germline, CDR1 is SGHNT, CDR2 YYREEE (reference sequence). The CDR3 DNA reads as TGTGCCAGCAGCCGGACAAGTAGGACAGAAGAGACCCAGTACTTC. This translates into CASSRTSRTEETQYF.

This sequence joins TRBV5-4 and TRBJ1-3; 9 nucleotides match TRBD1. The CDR3 spans 15 residues. Germline-derived CDR1 and CDR2 are SGHNT and YYREEE (reference sequence). V lost 4 bases and J lost 2; bases outside the gene matches: 4. The DNA of the CDR3 is TGTGCCAGCAGCCGGGACAGGGCGACTGGAAACACCATATATTTT. Protein: CASSRDRATGNTIYF. Drawing the rest from reference TRBV5-4 and TRBJ1-3, the complete variable domain is ETGVTQSPTHLIKTRGQQVTLRCSSQSGHNTVSWYQQALGQGPQFIFQYYREEENGRGNFPPRFSGLQFPNYSSELNVNALELDDSALYLCASSRDRATGNTIYFGEGSWLTVV.

This chain connects TRBV6-1 to TRBJ2-7; 9 bases line up with TRBD2. V shed 5 bases and J 2 bases; nucleotides not matched to a gene: 4. In germline, CDR1 is MNHNS, CDR2 SASEGT. This CDR3 comprises 14 residues. CDR3 sequence (DNA): TGTGCCAGCAGTTTAGCGGGGGTGGCCTACGAGCAGTACTTC. This sequence encodes CASSLAGVAYEQYF.

This rearrangement joins TRBV30 to TRBJ1-1; a weak D match, TRBD1 (6 bases). Trimming took off 2 bases at V and 3 bases at J, with 10 bases between the two ends. The CDR3 covers 13 residues. Germline V gene sequence: CDR1 GTSNPN, CDR2 SVGIG (reference sequence). Here the CDR3 reads CAWSRGGYTEAFF. The CDR3 nucleotides read TGTGCCTGGAGTCGTGGGGGCTACACTGAAGCTTTCTTT.

The V gene is TRBV5-1, the J gene TRBJ2-5; the match to TRBD2 covers 8 bases. With V trimmed by 0 bases and J by 0 bases, 1 base remained unmatched. The germline CDR1 and CDR2 sequences are SGHRS and YFSETQ. The CDR3 has 15 residues. CDR3 loop: CASSLGLANQETQYF. The DNA for the CDR3 is TGCGCCAGCAGCTTGGGACTAGCGAACCAAGAGACCCAGTACTTC.

V gene TRBV4-1 combines with J gene TRBJ2-7, with D maybe TRBD1 (6 bases). The germline CDR1 and CDR2 sequences are MGHRA and YSYEKL. The CDR3 has 16 amino acids. The V and J ends lost 2 bases and 1 base respectively, with 15 bases between them. The CDR3 reads CASSQTDSLLSYEQYF. The CDR3, as DNA: TGCGCCAGCAGCCAAACGGACAGCCTCCTGTCCTACGAGCAGTACTTC.

The V gene is TRBV7-2, the J gene TRBJ1-1, with D tentatively TRBD1 (5 bases). Trimming removed 7 bases from V and 7 bases from J, with 19 bases in between. CDR3 length equals 14 residues. Germline V gives CDR1 SGHTA, CDR2 FQGNSA. In DNA form, the CDR3 reads TGTGCCAGCAACCCTATGGGGGTAATTGGTGAAGCTTTCTTT. It specifies CASNPMGVIGEAFF.